The 32 T cell receptor beta chains below come from one sample, sequenced in a study of blood T cell repertoires in COVID-19. TCRdb's copy holds only in-frame clones and misses some; the assay was immunoSEQ multiplex PCR. The sample yields about 68,000 clones, around 85% seen once. Sequencing used peripheral blood. The source is a woman aged 55 to 70 with acute or convalescent COVID-19.

The genes are TRBV5-8 and TRBJ1-2; TRBD1 matches 7 bases. V lost 3 bases to trimming and J lost 2 bases; unmatched junction nucleotides: 7. The germline V gene has CDR1 SGHTS and CDR2 YDEGEE. CDR3 size: 15 residues. DNA for the CDR3: TGTGCCAGCAGCTACTCCTGGGACAGAAACTATGGCTACACCTTC. Its protein is CASSYSWDRNYGYTF. Using reference TRBV5-8 and TRBJ1-2 for the parts outside the CDR3, the full variable domain is EAGVTQSPTHLIKTRGQQATLRCSPISGHTSVYWYQQALGLGLQFLLWYDEGEERNRGNFPPRFSGRQFPNYSSELNVNALELEDSALYLCASSYSWDRNYGYTFGSGTRLTVV.

V gene TRBV27 combines with J gene TRBJ1-2; possibly TRBD1 for D (5 bases). V lost 3 bases and J lost 0, with 8 bases in between. This CDR3 region has 14 residues. CDR1 is MNHEY, CDR2 SMNVEV, per germline (reference sequence). The CDR3 DNA reads TGTGCCAGCAGTTTGAGACAGACTAACTATGGCTACACCTTC. Translation gives CASSLRQTNYGYTF.

The chain recombines TRBV5-4 with TRBJ2-2; 10 nucleotides line up with TRBD2. The CDR3 runs 16 residues. J gave up 4 bases and V 4 bases, and 7 bases lay outside the gene matches. The germline V gene encodes CDR1 SGHNT and CDR2 YYREEE (reference sequence). The CDR3 DNA reads as TGTGCCAGCAGCCTAGCGGGAGTGAGGGGCACCGGGGAGCTGTTTTTT. It translates to CASSLAGVRGTGELFF.

This clone was counted a single time. The chain links TRBV3-1 (or the pseudogene TRBV3-2) to TRBJ2-2; no clear D gene. Germline values: CDR1 LGHDT, CDR2 YNNKEL (reference sequence). Trimming pared 4 bases from V and 8 bases from J, leaving 11 bases between. This CDR3 contains 13 residues. The CDR3 DNA reads as TGTGCCAGCAGCCGAATCCCCGGGGGGGAGCTGTTTTTT. It specifies CASSRIPGGELFF.

The J gene is TRBJ2-6, the V gene TRBV19, with a possible D match to TRBD1 (5 bases). This CDR3 spans 20 amino acids. CDR1 is LNHDA, CDR2 SQIVND, per germline (reference sequence). V shed 3 bases and J shed 0 bases, with 21 bases lying between them. CDR3 sequence reads: CASSIMVLGQGRSGANVLTF. The DNA for the CDR3 is TGTGCCAGTAGTATTATGGTCCTTGGGCAGGGCCGCTCTGGGGCCAACGTCCTGACTTTC.

In DNA form, the CDR3 reads TGCGCCAGCAGCAAGTTGCGGACTACGTACAATGAGCAGTTCTTC. This codes for CASSKLRTTYNEQFF. The chain has TRBV5-1 and TRBJ2-1; D is possibly TRBD2 (6 bases). This CDR3 is 15 amino acids long. Trimming took 4 bases from V and 4 from J, leaving 15 bases between them. The germline gives CDR1 SGHRS, CDR2 YFSETQ.

The chain recombines TRBV6-5 with TRBJ1-2; 7 nucleotides align to TRBD1. The V and J ends lost 6 bases and 7 bases, in that order; junction bases with no gene match: 14. The germline gives CDR1 MNHEY, CDR2 SVGAGI. This CDR3 spans 15 amino acids. CDR3 sequence reads: CASSRDRTFQTGYTF. CDR3 bases: TGTGCCAGCAGCAGGGACAGAACGTTCCAAACTGGCTACACCTTC.

CDR3 residues: CATSDLISGQIYNSPLHF. CDR3 sequence (DNA): TGTGCCACCAGTGATTTGATTTCTGGGCAGATTTATAATTCACCCCTCCACTTT. The chain carries TRBV24-1 and TRBJ1-6, with D unresolved. This CDR3 is 18 amino acids long. The germline V gene has CDR1 KGHDR and CDR2 SFDVKD. V was clipped by 0 bases and J by 4 bases, with 15 bases between them.

This clone showed up just a few times. The genes are TRBV30 and TRBJ2-6, with TRBD1 identical over 8 bases. The CDR3 loop spans 21 amino acids. Trimming took 0 bases from V and 1 from J; bases not matched to a gene: 17. Per germline, CDR1 GTSNPN and CDR2 SVGIG (reference sequence). The CDR3 reads CAWSVTGQGSRGLSGANVLTF. CDR3 bases: TGTGCCTGGAGTGTCACCGGACAGGGTAGTAGGGGGCTATCTGGGGCCAACGTCCTGACTTTC.

The chain combines TRBV6-5 with TRBJ2-3; the D is unclear. The germline V and J ends were trimmed by 2 bases and 6 bases, with 12 bases remaining between them. The CDR3 length is 14 residues. CDR1 is MNHEY and CDR2 is SVGAGI in the germline V gene. CDR3 region: CASSYGARRDTQYF. In nucleotides, the CDR3 is TGTGCCAGCAGTTACGGTGCTCGGCGGGATACGCAGTATTTT.

The rearrangement uses TRBV4-1 and TRBJ2-3, with 10 nucleotides matching TRBD2. CDR3 length: 18 amino acids. Germline CDR1 is MGHRA and CDR2 is YSYEKL. J was trimmed by 3 bases and V by 0 bases; bases with no gene match: 9. The CDR3 region is CASSQDRASGGKTDTQYF. DNA of the CDR3: TGCGCCAGCAGCCAAGATAGGGCTAGCGGGGGTAAAACAGATACGCAGTATTTT.

The rearrangement uses TRBV30 and TRBJ1-6; TRBD1 agrees at 7 bases. Germline V gives CDR1 GTSNPN, CDR2 SVGIG (reference sequence). The J segment lost 9 bases and the V segment lost 0 bases, leaving 8 bases of the junction unmatched. The CDR3 length is 15 residues. The CDR3 spells CAWSVLVSGGSPLHF. The CDR3 DNA follows: TGTGCCTGGAGTGTACTCGTTTCAGGGGGTTCACCCCTCCACTTT.

This chain connects TRBV9 to TRBJ1-1, with a weak D call TRBD1 (6 bases). V lost 4 bases, J lost 1 base, and 14 bases lay in between. Germline assignment: CDR1 SGDLS and CDR2 YYNGEE. The CDR3 extends over 15 amino acids. CDR3 sequence: CASSPTGTQNTEAFF. The CDR3 DNA is TGTGCCAGCAGCCCTACCGGGACACAGAACACTGAAGCTTTCTTT.

V is TRBV27 and J is TRBJ2-5, with a possible D match to TRBD2 (6 bases). Trimming shortened V by 0 bases and J by 3 bases, and 20 bases separated the two germline ends. CDR1 is MNHEY, CDR2 SMNVEV, per germline (reference sequence). The CDR3 totals 18 residues. CDR3: CASSLSIPPRWGEETQYF. In nucleotides, the CDR3 is TGTGCCAGCAGTTTATCAATCCCCCCGCGATGGGGGGAAGAGACCCAGTACTTC.

The chain carries TRBV6-5 and TRBJ2-7, with 7 bases aligning to TRBD1. Looked up from germline, CDR1 is MNHEY and CDR2 is SVGAGI. V gave up 4 bases and J gave up 8 bases; unmatched junction bases: 11. The CDR3 has 14 amino acids. The DNA for the CDR3 is TGTGCCAGCAGTTCCACAGGGGCCCCTACCAAGCAGTACTTC. It translates to CASSSTGAPTKQYF.

This clone is a singleton in its sample. The chain carries TRBV19 and TRBJ2-1; D might be TRBD2 (6 bases). V shed 6 bases and J shed 10 bases, with 19 bases lying between them. The CDR3 covers 14 residues. Germline CDR1 and CDR2: LNHDA and SQIVND (reference sequence). CDR3 protein: CASRTSRGIGEQFF. In nucleotides, the CDR3 is TGTGCCAGTAGGACCTCACGGGGGATAGGGGAGCAGTTCTTC.

The chain is built from TRBV27 and TRBJ2-5; the match to TRBD1 covers 9 bases. CDR3 length: 16 amino acids. Germline assignment: CDR1 MNHEY and CDR2 SMNVEV (reference sequence). The V and J ends lost 4 bases and 5 bases, in that order; junction bases with no gene match: 11. This chain's CDR3 is CASSSAGQGSWETQYF. The DNA for the CDR3 is TGTGCCAGCAGTTCCGCGGGACAGGGCTCTTGGGAGACCCAGTACTTC.

The chain joins TRBV5-1 to TRBJ2-1, with D possibly matching TRBD1 (6 bases). Germline lookup yields CDR1 SGHRS and CDR2 YFSETQ. The CDR3 contains 13 residues. V was clipped by 6 bases and J by 0 bases, with 7 bases between them. The chain's CDR3 is CASKDSSYNEQFF. CDR3 DNA: TGCGCCAGCAAGGACAGCTCCTACAATGAGCAGTTCTTC.

Regarding this clone: Sequence at one end of the junction differs from germline and may be a read error. J is TRBJ2-3 and V is TRBV7-7, with 9 bases fitting TRBD2. This CDR3 is 16 amino acids long. CDR1 is SSHAT, CDR2 FNYEAQ, per germline (reference sequence). The CDR3 sequence is CASSLGASGAADTQYF. The CDR3 nucleotides read TGTGCTAGCAGCTTAGGGGCTAGCGGGGCCGCAGATACGCAGTATTTT.

The chain is built from TRBV5-1 and TRBJ2-6; 9 nucleotides align to TRBD1. The CDR3 length is 17 residues. In germline, CDR1 is SGHRS, CDR2 YFSETQ. V lost 0 bases and J lost 0; bases outside the gene matches: 1. The CDR3 reads CASSLEGQGSGANVLTF. The CDR3 DNA follows: TGCGCCAGCAGCTTGGAGGGACAGGGCTCTGGGGCCAACGTCCTGACTTTC. Full variable domain (remainder filled in from reference TRBV5-1 and TRBJ2-6): KAGVTQTPRYLIKTRGQQVTLSCSPISGHRSVSWYQQTPGQGLQFLFEYFSETQRNKGNFPGRFSGRQFSNSRSEMNVSTLELGDSALYLCASSLEGQGSGANVLTFGAGSRLTVL.

The rearrangement joins TRBV27 to TRBJ1-6; 8 bases map to TRBD1. Germline V CDR1 and CDR2: MNHEY, SMNVEV (reference sequence). This CDR3 contains 15 residues. The trim removed 0 bases at V and 6 bases at J, leaving 1 base unmatched. The CDR3 here is CASSLSGQVNSPLHF. CDR3 DNA sequence: TGTGCCAGCAGTTTATCGGGACAGGTTAATTCACCCCTCCACTTT.

The rearrangement joins TRBV5-1 to TRBJ1-6; 7 nucleotides agree with TRBD1. V gave up 1 base and J gave up 5 bases; unmatched junction bases: 3. Germline V gene data show CDR1 as SGHRS and CDR2 as YFSETQ. The CDR3 has 15 amino acids. The CDR3 nucleotides are TGCGCCAGCAGCTTGACGACAGGGAATAATTCACCCCTCCACTTT. It is translated as CASSLTTGNNSPLHF. Supplemented by reference TRBV5-1 and TRBJ1-6, the full variable domain reads KAGVTQTPRYLIKTRGQQVTLSCSPISGHRSVSWYQQTPGQGLQFLFEYFSETQRNKGNFPGRFSGRQFSNSRSEMNVSTLELGDSALYLCASSLTTGNNSPLHFGNGTRLTVT.

The V call is TRBV5-1, the J call TRBJ2-7; 11 nucleotides line up with TRBD1. The CDR3 has 14 residues. CDR1 is SGHRS and CDR2 is YFSETQ in the germline V gene. Germline trimming cut 4 bases from V and 2 bases from J; bases unmatched to any gene: 2. The CDR3 loop reads CASSPGQGAYEQYF. Written as DNA, the CDR3 is TGCGCCAGCAGCCCGGGACAGGGGGCCTACGAGCAGTACTTC.

The V gene is TRBV9, the J gene TRBJ2-5; TRBD1 aligns across 8 bases. The CDR3 consists of 15 residues. V trimming: 3 bases; J trimming: 1 base; junction bases outside the gene matches: 5. Germline CDR1 SGDLS, CDR2 YYNGEE. CDR3 sequence: CASSAGQGAQETQYF. The DNA for the CDR3 is TGTGCCAGCAGCGCTGGACAGGGAGCCCAAGAGACCCAGTACTTC.

This clone has just one count. V usage is TRBV5-1 and J usage is TRBJ2-5; 12 bases line up with TRBD2. This CDR3 has 16 residues. V shed 4 bases and J 1 base; nucleotides not matched to a gene: 5. Looked up from germline, CDR1 is SGHRS and CDR2 is YFSETQ. As DNA, the CDR3 is TGCGCCAGCAGCGCGACTAGCGGGAGTACCCAAGAGACCCAGTACTTC. This codes for CASSATSGSTQETQYF.

This chain joins TRBV29-1 and TRBJ1-2; the D gene is possibly TRBD1 (6 bases). The germline gives CDR1 SQVTM, CDR2 ANQGSEA. Between the trimmed V and J ends, which lost 6 bases and 4 bases, there was a span of 15 bases. The CDR3 consists of 13 residues. The CDR3 nucleotides read TGCAGCGTATCTCTACAGGGCACCTATGGCTACACCTTC. Its translation is CSVSLQGTYGYTF.

The chain is built from TRBV3-1 (or the pseudogene TRBV3-2) and TRBJ1-2; D is ambiguous. The CDR3 length is 15 residues. V was shortened by 1 base and J by 0 bases, with 9 bases between the two germline ends. Germline V CDR1 and CDR2: LGHDT, YNNKEL (reference sequence). The CDR3 region is CASSQGMAANYGYTF. The CDR3 DNA reads TGTGCCAGCAGCCAAGGTATGGCGGCTAACTATGGCTACACCTTC.

V usage is TRBV18 and J usage is TRBJ1-2; possibly TRBD1 for D (5 bases). The V end lost 5 bases, the J end lost 8 bases, and 15 bases lay between the germline ends. Germline loops: CDR1 KGHSH, CDR2 LQKENI. CDR3 length: 13 amino acids. This CDR3 reads CASSDQQGWGYTF. CDR3 coding DNA: TGTGCCAGCTCAGATCAGCAGGGTTGGGGCTACACCTTC. Full variable domain (outside the CDR3, taken from reference TRBV18 and TRBJ1-2): NAGVMQNPRHLVRRRGQEARLRCSPMKGHSHVYWYRQLPEEGLKFMVYLQKENIIDESGMPKERFSAEFPKEGPSILRIQQVVRGDSAAYFCASSDQQGWGYTFGSGTRLTVV.

This clone was seen a single time. The genes are TRBV7-8 and TRBJ1-6; D unclear. CDR1 is SGHVS, CDR2 FQNEAQ, per germline. The CDR3 runs to 15 residues. Trimming shortened V by 1 base and J by 3 bases, and 7 bases separated the two germline ends. The CDR3 DNA is TGTGCCAGCAGCTTAGGGCAAGTCTATAATTCACCCCTCCACTTT. This gives the protein CASSLGQVYNSPLHF. The full variable domain, completed using reference TRBV7-8 and TRBJ1-6, is GAGVSQSPRYKVAKRGQDVALRCDPISGHVSLFWYQQALGQGPEFLTYFQNEAQLDKSGLPSDRFFAERPEGSVSTLKIQRTQQEDSAVYLCASSLGQVYNSPLHFGNGTRLTVT.

V usage is TRBV7-2 and J usage is TRBJ2-4; the D gene is possibly TRBD1 (5 bases). The CDR3 consists of 12 residues. Germline-derived CDR1 and CDR2 are SGHTA and FQGNSA. V was shortened by 6 bases and J by 8 bases, with 11 bases between the two germline ends. The CDR3 loop is CASRSAGYIQYF. CDR3 DNA: TGTGCCAGCAGATCGGCAGGGTACATTCAGTACTTC. Variable domain in full (rest from reference TRBV7-2 and TRBJ2-4): GAGVSQSPSNKVTEKGKDVELRCDPISGHTALYWYRQSLGQGLEFLIYFQGNSAPDKSGLPSDRFSAERTGGSVSTLTIQRTQQEDSAVYLCASRSAGYIQYFGAGTRLSVL.

The chain is built from TRBV7-3 and TRBJ2-1; perhaps TRBD1 as D (5 bases). Trimming shortened V by 4 bases and J by 0 bases, and 19 bases separated the two germline ends. The CDR3 is 18 residues long. CDR1 SGHTA and CDR2 FQGTGA come from the germline V gene. The chain's CDR3 is CASSSLPPQGSSYNEQFF. The DNA for the CDR3 is TGTGCCAGCAGCTCCCTCCCCCCCCAGGGTTCCTCCTACAATGAGCAGTTCTTC.

Remarks on this clone: This specimen includes other DNA sequences encoding the same CDR3. This chain links TRBV5-1 with TRBJ1-3; 7 nucleotides agree with TRBD1. Germline V gene sequence: CDR1 SGHRS, CDR2 YFSETQ. The J segment lost 2 bases and the V segment lost 3 bases, leaving 2 bases of the junction unmatched. CDR3 length: 14 amino acids. The CDR3 here is CASSSQGAGNTIYF. DNA of the CDR3: TGCGCCAGCAGCTCTCAGGGGGCTGGAAACACCATATATTTT.